The 28 T cell receptor beta chains below were found in one sample sequenced in a study of CD8 T cells in Susac syndrome. A quantity of roughly 0.5 to 1 ug RNA underwent reverse transcription using random hexamers. TCRdb independently ran MiXCR on the immunoSEQ multiplex PCR reads; one entry per CDR3 protein. The sample contains around 200,000 distinct CDR3 sequences, 85% to 95% of which appear only once. Specimen: CD4+ T cells from PBMCs. These receptors were obtained from a human donor with multiple sclerosis.

The chain has TRBV29-1 and TRBJ1-2; the D gene is possibly TRBD1 (5 bases). The CDR3 covers 11 residues. Trimming cost V 5 bases and J 5 bases, with 9 bases left between them. CDR1 and CDR2 from the germline V gene are SQVTM and ANQGSEA. CDR3 coding DNA: TGCAGCGTTCTGGGGGGTTATGGCTACACCTTC. It specifies CSVLGGYGYTF.

V gene TRBV3-1 combines with J gene TRBJ1-2; TRBD1 might be the D (5 bases). CDR3 size: 15 residues. With 4 bases removed from V and 4 bases from J, the gap between germline ends came to 16 bases. The V gene's germline CDR1 is LGHDT and CDR2 YNNKEL (reference sequence). The CDR3 region is CASSPGRGLGYGYTF. For the CDR3, the DNA is TGTGCCAGCAGCCCTGGGAGGGGCCTGGGCTATGGCTACACCTTC.

The chain is built from TRBV3-1 and TRBJ1-1, with a tentative D call TRBD1 (6 bases). The CDR3 has 13 residues. Per the germline V gene, CDR1 is LGHDT and CDR2 is YNNKEL (reference sequence). V was pared by 4 bases and J by 8 bases, with 14 bases between. This CDR3 is CASSPSRGTEAFF. In DNA form, the CDR3 reads TGTGCCAGCAGCCCTTCGAGGGGGACAGAAGCTTTCTTT.

The chain joins TRBV20-1 to TRBJ1-6; D remains ambiguous. The V gene lost 0 bases and the J gene lost 10 bases, with 13 bases spanning the gap. CDR1 is DFQATT and CDR2 is SNEGSKA in the germline V gene (reference sequence). The CDR3 has 14 residues. The CDR3 region has the DNA TGCAGTGCTAGAGATGATCGGAGGGTCTCACCCCTCCACTTT. Protein sequence: CSARDDRRVSPLHF.

The chain employs TRBV7-6 and TRBJ1-1, with D possibly TRBD1 on 5 matching bases. Between the trimmed V and J ends, which lost 9 bases and 5 bases, there was a span of 13 bases. The CDR3 is 12 residues long. CDR1 and CDR2 (germline): SGHVS, FNYEAQ. CDR3 coding DNA: TGTGCCAGTCCCCGGGGCATGACTGAAGCTTTCTTT. This translates into CASPRGMTEAFF. Variable domain in full (rest from reference TRBV7-6 and TRBJ1-1): GAGVSQSPRYKVTKRGQDVALRCDPISGHVSLYWYRQALGQGPEFLTYFNYEAQQDKSGLPNDRFSAERPEGSISTLTIQRTEQRDSAMYRCASPRGMTEAFFGQGTRLTVV.

This clonotype was seen once. The chain has TRBV11-1 and TRBJ2-5; no firm D call. Germline V lookup: CDR1 SGHAT, CDR2 FQDESV (reference sequence). V gave up 5 bases and J gave up 3 bases, with 10 bases separating them. The CDR3 consists of 13 residues. The CDR3 nucleotides are TGTGCCAGCAGCCTCGAACGTAAAGAGACCCAGTACTTC. As protein: CASSLERKETQYF.

The chain is built from TRBV30 and TRBJ2-7; D unclear. The CDR3 totals 14 residues. V was clipped by 3 bases and J by 1 base, with 13 bases between them. Per germline, CDR1 GTSNPN and CDR2 SVGIG (reference sequence). In nucleotides, the CDR3 is TGTGCCTGGAGGCTCAAGATACCTTCCTACGAGCAGTACTTC. Its protein product is CAWRLKIPSYEQYF.

The chain has TRBV10-3 and TRBJ2-5; 7 bases agree with TRBD2. Germline lookup yields CDR1 ENHRY and CDR2 SYGVKD. The CDR3 runs 14 residues. Trimming at V came to 4 bases and at J to 2 bases, leaving 4 bases not matched to a gene. The chain's CDR3 is CAISVVSGQETQYF. In DNA form, the CDR3 reads TGTGCCATCAGTGTGGTTAGCGGGCAAGAGACCCAGTACTTC.

The rearrangement links TRBV12-3 or TRBV12-4 to TRBJ2-7, with TRBD1 as a possible D gene (5 bases). This CDR3 spans 15 amino acids. The V and J ends lost 2 bases and 0 bases respectively, with 11 bases between them. The CDR3 loop is CASSLYRSSSYEQYF. The CDR3 DNA reads TGTGCCAGCAGTTTATACAGGTCGAGCTCCTACGAGCAGTACTTC.

The J gene is TRBJ1-1, the V gene TRBV19, with a weak D call TRBD1 (6 bases). Germline CDR1 and CDR2: LNHDA and SQIVND (reference sequence). The CDR3 is 13 amino acids. The germline V and J ends were trimmed by 5 bases and 11 bases, with 18 bases remaining between them. Written as DNA, the CDR3 is TGTGCCAGTAGTCGGAATTACAGGGAGCGGGCTTTCTTT. This gives the protein CASSRNYRERAFF.

This clonotype occurred once. The chain links TRBV9 to TRBJ2-6; D not resolved. CDR3 length: 15 residues. Trimming pared 1 base from V and 1 base from J, leaving 6 bases between. Germline V gene data show CDR1 as SGDLS and CDR2 as YYNGEE. The CDR3 nucleotides read TGTGCCAGCAGCGTAATGGGGTCTGGGGCCAACGTCCTGACTTTC. As protein: CASSVMGSGANVLTF.

The V call is TRBV10-3, the J call TRBJ2-3; 8 nucleotides agree with TRBD1. The trim removed 2 bases at V and 7 bases at J, leaving 2 bases unmatched. The CDR3 covers 13 residues. The germline V gene encodes CDR1 ENHRY and CDR2 SYGVKD. This CDR3 reads CAISETGGYTQYF. As DNA, the CDR3 is TGTGCCATCAGTGAGACAGGGGGGTATACGCAGTATTTT.

The chain joins TRBV20-1 to TRBJ2-3; D could derive from TRBD1 or TRBD2 (5 bases each). Trimming cost V 6 bases and J 0 bases, with 13 bases left between them. The CDR3 runs to 14 residues. The germline V gene encodes CDR1 DFQATT and CDR2 SNEGSKA (reference sequence). The CDR3, as DNA: TGCAGTGCCGAGGGGCTTTCCAGCACAGATACGCAGTATTTT. Encoded protein: CSAEGLSSTDTQYF.

The chain couples TRBV29-1 to TRBJ1-2; D uncertain. CDR3 length: 11 amino acids. V was cut by 4 bases and J by 5 bases, with 8 bases left in between. Germline CDR1 is SQVTM and CDR2 is ANQGSEA. CDR3 protein: CSVGRDYGYTF. In DNA, the CDR3 is TGCAGCGTTGGTAGGGATTATGGCTACACCTTC.

The chain joins TRBV30 to TRBJ2-2; D unclear. The CDR3 totals 13 residues. Trimming shortened V by 1 base and J by 1 base, and 4 bases separated the two germline ends. The germline V gene encodes CDR1 GTSNPN and CDR2 SVGIG (reference sequence). CDR3 region: CAWSAWNTGELFF. As DNA, the CDR3 is TGTGCCTGGAGTGCCTGGAACACCGGGGAGCTGTTTTTT. The full variable domain, its missing parts supplied by reference TRBV30 and TRBJ2-2, is SQTIHQWPATLVQPVGSPLSLECTVEGTSNPNLYWYRQAAGRGLQLLFYSVGIGQISSEVPQNLSASRPQDRQFILSSKKLLLSDSGFYLCAWSAWNTGELFFGEGSRLTVL.

This clonotype has a handful of counts. This chain connects TRBV30 to TRBJ2-2; TRBD1 is a possible D gene (5 bases). V gave up 3 bases and J gave up 6 bases, with 11 bases separating them. CDR3 length: 13 residues. The germline V gene encodes CDR1 GTSNPN and CDR2 SVGIG (reference sequence). CDR3 amino acids: CAWRRRAAGELFF. The CDR3 bases are TGTGCCTGGAGACGCAGGGCAGCCGGGGAGCTGTTTTTT.

This chain connects TRBV3-1 to TRBJ1-5, with no clear D. Germline V gives CDR1 LGHDT, CDR2 YNNKEL (reference sequence). Trimming removed 0 bases from V and 4 bases from J, with 10 bases in between. The CDR3 length is 15 residues. The CDR3 loop is CASSQDVTENQPQHF. The CDR3 nucleotides read TGTGCCAGCAGCCAAGACGTTACAGAGAATCAGCCCCAGCATTTT.

The DNA of the CDR3 is TGTGCCTCCAACGTGGGCTTTATCTCCTACGAGCAGTACGTC. Translating it yields CASNVGFISYEQYV. The rearrangement uses TRBV21-1 and TRBJ2-7. TRBV21-1 corresponds to a pseudogene. The CDR3 contains 14 residues.

V usage is TRBV6-5 and J usage is TRBJ1-6, with D unclear. Trimming stripped 5 bases from V and 6 bases from J, with 8 bases between. The CDR3 loop spans 13 amino acids. The germline V gene encodes CDR1 MNHEY and CDR2 SVGAGI. CDR3 DNA sequence: TGTGCCAGCAGTGAAGTAACTAATTCACCCCTCCACTTT. Translating gives CASSEVTNSPLHF.

The chain links TRBV7-8 to TRBJ2-3; tentative D call: TRBD2 (7 bases). Germline V lookup: CDR1 SGHVS, CDR2 FQNEAQ. V gave up 7 bases and J gave up 6 bases, with 11 bases separating them. The CDR3 extends over 12 amino acids. CDR3 sequence (DNA): TGTGCCAGCACTGGGGGGGCGGATACGCAGTATTTT. It specifies CASTGGADTQYF.

This clonotype is a singleton in its sample. The rearrangement uses TRBV29-1 and TRBJ1-2; 8 positions agree with TRBD1. Germline V CDR1 and CDR2: SQVTM, ANQGSEA. This CDR3 is built from 16 residues. V was pared by 3 bases and J by 3 bases, with 12 bases of the junction left unmatched. As DNA, the CDR3 is TGCAGCGTTGATTCAGTGGCAGGGGGCCAGTACTATGGCTACACCTTC. This codes for CSVDSVAGGQYYGYTF.

This clonotype was found a few times. The chain carries TRBV30 and TRBJ1-6, with D unresolved. The CDR3 runs 12 residues. V was cut by 0 bases and J by 10 bases, with 7 bases left in between. Germline CDR1 is GTSNPN and CDR2 is SVGIG (reference sequence). Written as DNA, the CDR3 is TGTGCCTGGAGTGTACTCAACTCACCCCTCCACTTT. It yields the protein CAWSVLNSPLHF. The full variable domain, completed using reference TRBV30 and TRBJ1-6, is SQTIHQWPATLVQPVGSPLSLECTVEGTSNPNLYWYRQAAGRGLQLLFYSVGIGQISSEVPQNLSASRPQDRQFILSSKKLLLSDSGFYLCAWSVLNSPLHFGNGTRLTVT.

J is TRBJ2-1 and V is TRBV9, with D tentatively TRBD1 (5 bases). CDR3 length equals 16 residues. Germline-derived CDR1 and CDR2 are SGDLS and YYNGEE. V was pared by 0 bases and J by 8 bases, with 18 bases between. CDR3 region: CASSVGGIGFEHEQFF. As DNA, the CDR3 is TGTGCCAGCAGCGTAGGGGGCATTGGATTCGAGCATGAGCAGTTCTTC.

The gene calls are TRBV15 and TRBJ1-2; a possible D gene is TRBD1 (5 bases). V dropped 0 bases and J dropped 3 bases, with 17 bases sitting between them. The CDR3 length is 17 residues. From germline, CDR1 is LNHNV and CDR2 YYDKDF (reference sequence). The CDR3 reads CATSRDLDIWGDYGYTF. In DNA form, the CDR3 reads TGTGCCACCAGCAGAGACCTCGATATCTGGGGGGACTATGGCTACACCTTC.

The chain combines TRBV29-1 with TRBJ2-2; 8 nucleotides line up with TRBD1. J was trimmed by 8 bases and V by 3 bases; bases with no gene match: 5. The CDR3 is made up of 13 amino acids. In germline, CDR1 is SQVTM, CDR2 ANQGSEA. The CDR3 is CSVERTGTGELFF. CDR3 DNA sequence: TGCAGCGTTGAGCGGACAGGGACAGGGGAGCTGTTTTTT.

The chain is built from TRBV9 and TRBJ2-3; D remains ambiguous. The CDR3 totals 14 residues. V was shortened by 2 bases and J by 0 bases, with 7 bases between the two germline ends. Germline CDR1 is SGDLS and CDR2 is YYNGEE. DNA for the CDR3: TGTGCCAGCAGCGTGTACTGGAGCACAGATACGCAGTATTTT. It yields the protein CASSVYWSTDTQYF. Looking up the rest from reference TRBV9 and TRBJ2-3 gives the full variable domain: DSGVTQTPKHLITATGQRVTLRCSPRSGDLSVYWYQQSLDQGLQFLIQYYNGEERAKGNILERFSAQQFPDLHSELNLSSLELGDSALYFCASSVYWSTDTQYFGPGTRLTVL.

V gene TRBV7-2 combines with J gene TRBJ2-7; D not resolved. Per the germline V gene, CDR1 is SGHTA and CDR2 is FQGNSA. The CDR3 consists of 15 residues. Trimming left V 1 base short and J 1 base short, with 11 bases between. CDR3 residues: CASSLGGRSSYEQYF. Here the CDR3 DNA reads TGTGCCAGCAGCTTAGGCGGCAGGAGTTCCTACGAGCAGTACTTC.

The V and J genes are TRBV19 and TRBJ1-5; a possible D gene is TRBD1 (5 bases). The CDR3 covers 16 residues. The ends were cut back, 5 bases at V and 8 bases at J, with 22 bases in the middle. The germline V gene has CDR1 LNHDA and CDR2 SQIVND (reference sequence). In DNA, the CDR3 is TGTGCCAGTAGTGCGACGACAGTTGTTATCTCTAAGCCCCAGCATTTT. This translates into CASSATTVVISKPQHF. Combining the CDR3 with reference TRBV19 and TRBJ1-5 gives the whole variable domain DGGITQSPKYLFRKEGQNVTLSCEQNLNHDAMYWYRQDPGQGLRLIYYSQIVNDFQKGDIAEGYSVSREKKESFPLTVTSAQKNPTAFYLCASSATTVVISKPQHFGDGTRLSIL.